This T cell receptor (beta chain) was identified during a study of T cell responses to AZD1222 COVID-19 vaccine (dated by TCRdb to the early 2020s). Broadly, across the study: A total of about 230 trial participants underwent TCR sequencing, of whom some 210 received two doses of AZD1222 and roughly 25 received two doses of the MenACWY control vaccine. Trial participants were enrolled into age subgroups of 18-55, 56-69 and 70-plus years, which contained around 150, 29 and 61 TCR-sequenced participants, respectively.

Details on this clone: Its binding antigen is unknown. No much larger clonotype is one base removed from it; base qualities were not supplied.

What the authors observed across the whole study: Participants were mostly white British and included more females than males, and it was suggested by the authors that clonal diversity may have been underestimated. A significant rise in spike-specific TCR breadth and depth was observed after two AZD1222 doses relative to day 0 and relative to MenACWY recipients. Only 5 to 7 AZD1222 recipients were SARS-CoV-2 seropositive at baseline, limiting conclusions about previously exposed vaccinees. The whole spike protein was spanned by vaccine-associated CD4 TCRs, and dominant responses were seen in regions 160-218 and 743-854. In the small 56-69-year group, the increase in depth fell short of significance, most likely because of low power. Reportedly, close to half of the unique spike-specific TCRs recognized epitopes lying outside the regions that are mutated in the B.1.351 and B.1.1.7 variants. Because no day 14 peak-response samples were available, the repertoires could be characterized only after the peak T cell response.

The CDR3 regions of human TCRbeta chains were analyzed by immunosequencing. As for how the authors treated the data: Repertoire TCRs were checked for matches against a reference library of SARS-CoV-2-specific TCRs that had been generated using the MIRA antigen-specificity platform. Breadth meant the fraction of unique TCRs that were SARS-CoV-2-associated, whereas depth meant the fraction of total T cells that were SARS-CoV-2-associated. Each spike-specific TCR was assigned to its reactive spike region and to a CD4 or CD8 class using the MIRA data. Log10-transformed breadth and depth values were compared by one-way ANOVA with Sidak's multiple comparisons tests. In TCRdb, the immuneACCESS table is reduced to in-frame sequences with V and J assigned. These tables do not hold every clone; where another copy was compared, an unresolved V gene accounts for under half, and the others remain unexplained. That table supplies the V and J calls and clone size; D and trimming were determined from the DNA. This sample has approximately 150,000 clones in its table, and more than 80% of those were observed once. Around 4.5% of the sample goes to the ten largest clones.

The time point label corresponds to: about 28 days (+/-7) after the second vaccine dose. The sample's treatment or condition, from its label and the paper: meningococcal conjugate vaccine given as trial control. The vaccinee samples were drawn from two UK trials, COV001 and COV002, one of which was a single-blind randomized controlled phase 2/3 trial testing AZD1222 (ChAdOx1 nCoV-19) in healthy adults. For TCRbeta chain sequencing, PBMC samples from trial participants were taken at day 0 and at day 28 after the second dose. Its CDR3 holds 18 amino acids, cysteine through phenylalanine. Just the 54-base CDR3 DNA is kept, in frame starting at base 1. Germline trimming amounts to 4 bases on V and 7 bases on J, with 15 as the count of junction bases outside the gene matches. The germline V gene specifies MDHEN as CDR1 and SYDVKM as CDR2.

The V gene is TRBV28 and the J gene is TRBJ2-1, and 11 junctional nucleotides match TRBD2. Sample: peripheral blood, taken 28 days after the second dose of the MenACWY control vaccine. The source is an adult who received the MenACWY meningococcal vaccine as a control. The DNA sequence is given as TGTGCCAGCAGTTCGCTTCCCTCACTAGCGGGAGCGGGTAATGAGCAGTTCTTC. It is translated as CASSSLPSLAGAGNEQFF.